This T cell receptor beta chain originates from a study of T cell repertoires in cytomegalovirus infection. There are 17 residues in the CDR3. The V gene lost 3 bases and the J gene lost 4 bases, with 18 bases spanning the gap. TCRdb passed the reads through MiXCR, listing each CDR3 protein once. The sample shows around 710,000 distinct CDR3 sequences, just under 30% of them seen only once. This clonotype was found a few times. Its target is not known. The chain links TRBV12-3 or TRBV12-4 to TRBJ2-2; D gene uncertain. The TCR sequence derives from a human donor in good health (CMV status not recorded). Some clones in this sample may be carry-over from other donors' samples. The source was cultured CD8+ T cells from PBMCs, collected from culture after CMV antigen stimulation. The CDR3 reads CASSFNLPGSGTGELFF. The CDR3 nucleotides are TGTGCCAGCAGTTTTAATCTCCCGGGTTCGGGCACCGGGGAGCTGTTTTTT.